This paragraph covers one T cell receptor beta chain sequence. The entry originates in a study of blood T cell repertoires in COVID-19. The table came from immunoSEQ multiplex PCR; TCRdb's copy has only in-frame clones and leaves some out. There are around 230,000 clones in the sample; approximately 82% occur only once, and 2% to 3% lies in the top ten. This CDR3 region has 16 residues. Trimming removed 3 bases at V and 3 bases at J, with 15 bases between. CDR1 and CDR2 from the germline V gene are KGHSH and LQKENI. Sequenced sample: peripheral blood. This TCR derives from a woman in her sixties or seventies with active or convalescent COVID-19. The chain joins TRBV18 to TRBJ1-5; possible D gene TRBD1, 5 bases. Here the CDR3 reads CASSPAGSGINQPQHF. The DNA for the CDR3 is TGTGCCAGCTCACCCGCAGGGTCGGGTATCAATCAGCCCCAGCATTTT.